The 28 T cell receptor beta chains given below trace back to one sample, sequenced in a study of T cells in Graves' hyperthyroidism and ophthalmopathy. Amplification of TCR beta CDR3 regions used RNA as the template. First-round RT-PCR with HTBI primers amplified the TCR CDR3 region. Using its own MiXCR run on the multiplex PCR reads, TCRdb lists one record per CDR3 protein. This table has hundreds of thousands of distinct CDR3 sequences, about 38% appearing once. The specimen was blood. These receptors were obtained from a man aged 18-30 years with Graves' hyperthyroidism.

The chain is built from TRBV7-9 and TRBJ1-6; tentative D call: TRBD1 (6 bases). CDR1 and CDR2 (germline): SEHNR, FQNEAQ (reference sequence). This CDR3 spans 14 amino acids. Trimming shortened V by 3 bases and J by 5 bases, and 8 bases separated the two germline ends. CDR3 nucleotide sequence: TGTGCCAGCAGCTTCGGGGGCCATAATTCACCCCTCCACTTT. It specifies CASSFGGHNSPLHF. Filled out from reference TRBV7-9 and TRBJ1-6, the complete variable domain reads DTGVSQNPRHKITKRGQNVTFRCDPISEHNRLYWYRQTLGQGPEFLTYFQNEAQLEKSRLLSDRFSAERPKGSFSTLEIQRTEQGDSAMYLCASSFGGHNSPLHFGNGTRLTVT.

The J gene is TRBJ2-5, the V gene TRBV12-3 or TRBV12-4, with D perhaps matching TRBD1 (5 bases). The CDR3 covers 15 residues. V shed 5 bases and J shed 4 bases, with 17 bases lying between them. The DNA of the CDR3 is TGTGCCAGCAGTGAAGGGAAGGGGCCCCCAGAGACCCAGTACTTC. Translated: CASSEGKGPPETQYF.

This clonotype showed up just a few times. V is TRBV7-2 and J is TRBJ2-2, with TRBD1 as a possible D gene (6 bases). CDR1 is SGHTA, CDR2 FQGNSA, per germline. V was cut by 0 bases and J by 5 bases, with 10 bases left in between. The CDR3 sequence is 15 residues long. CDR3 in DNA: TGTGCCAGCAGCTTAGCCAGGGGAAGGACCGGGGAGCTGTTTTTT. The encoded protein is CASSLARGRTGELFF.

The rearrangement uses TRBV10-3 and TRBJ2-5; D gene ambiguous. This CDR3 region has 13 residues. The V end lost 10 bases, the J end lost 2 bases, and 14 bases lay between the germline ends. CDR1 and CDR2 (germline): ENHRY, SYGVKD. The CDR3 bases are TGTGCCAGCGGTACAGCTATTCAAGAGACCCAGTACTTC. The encoded protein is CASGTAIQETQYF.

Of note for this clonotype: This could be a read error, since a much larger clone is one nucleotide away. The CDR3 nucleotides are TGTGCCAGCAGCTCCAACAGGGACGGGGAGCTGTTTTTT. This encodes CASSSNRDGELFF. The V and J genes are TRBV7-9 and TRBJ2-2; a weak D match, TRBD1 (6 bases). CDR3 size: 13 residues. Trimming cost V 4 bases and J 7 bases, with 10 bases left between them. Per germline, CDR1 SEHNR and CDR2 FQNEAQ (reference sequence). The full variable domain, in which reference TRBV7-9 and TRBJ2-2 provide the parts outside the CDR3, is DTGVSQNPRHKITKRGQNVTFRCDPISEHNRLYWYRQTLGQGPEFLTYFQNEAQLEKSRLLSDRFSAERPKGSFSTLEIQRTEQGDSAMYLCASSSNRDGELFFGEGSRLTVL.

Regarding this clonotype: This may be a read error: a much more frequent sequence differs by one nucleotide. The chain is built from TRBV10-3 and TRBJ1-6, with D uncertain. Trimming shortened V by 4 bases and J by 9 bases, and 4 bases separated the two germline ends. The CDR3 consists of 11 residues. CDR1 is ENHRY and CDR2 is SYGVKD in the germline V gene. The chain's CDR3 is CAISVCSPLHF. The CDR3 coding sequence is TGTGCCATCAGTGTGTGTTCACCCCTCCACTTT.

This clonotype was seen many times. This sequence joins TRBV2 and TRBJ1-1; perhaps TRBD1 as D (5 bases). Germline V CDR1 and CDR2: SNHLY, FYNNEI. V was clipped by 11 bases and J by 4 bases, with 20 bases between them. The CDR3 covers 14 residues. The chain's CDR3 is CALIIRTGRTEAFF. In nucleotides, the CDR3 is TGTGCCCTCATAATCCGGACGGGGCGCACTGAAGCTTTCTTT.

Only a few counts were recorded for this clonotype. An end of the junction differs from the germline gene, which may be a read error. This chain uses TRBV7-8 with TRBJ2-5; D is possibly TRBD2 (6 bases). This CDR3 spans 14 amino acids. Germline lookup yields CDR1 SGHVS and CDR2 FQNEAQ. The DNA of the CDR3 is TGCGCCAGCAGCCAAGTGGCTAGCGAAGAGACCCAGTACTTC. It encodes CASSQVASEETQYF. The full variable domain, its missing parts supplied by reference TRBV7-8 and TRBJ2-5, is GAGVSQSPRYKVAKRGQDVALRCDPISGHVSLFWYQQALGQGPEFLTYFQNEAQLDKSGLPSDRFFAERPEGSVSTLKIQRTQQEDSAVYLCASSQVASEETQYFGPGTRLLVL.

This clonotype appeared a few times. V and J are TRBV6-6 and TRBJ1-2; 11 positions match TRBD1. V lost 5 bases to trimming and J lost 7 bases; unmatched junction nucleotides: 9. The germline V gene has CDR1 MNHNY and CDR2 SVGAGI (reference sequence). This CDR3 comprises 15 residues. DNA for the CDR3: TGTGCCAGCAGTGATCCTGGACAGGGGGCAGGTGGCTACACCTTC. Translating gives CASSDPGQGAGGYTF.

V is TRBV6-1 and J is TRBJ1-1, with D tentatively TRBD1 (5 bases). The V end was cut by 5 bases, the J end by 6 bases, with 16 bases between. CDR3 length equals 14 residues. CDR1 is MNHNS, CDR2 SASEGT, per germline. This CDR3 is CASSYQGRMAEAFF. CDR3 bases: TGTGCCAGCAGTTACCAGGGAAGAATGGCTGAAGCTTTCTTT.

This chain joins TRBV9 and TRBJ1-4; TRBD1 is a possible D gene (6 bases). From germline, CDR1 is SGDLS and CDR2 YYNGEE. The CDR3 consists of 16 residues. Trimming stripped 0 bases from V and 4 bases from J, with 13 bases between. The CDR3 region has the DNA TGTGCCAGCAGCGTAGAACAGGGAGGGATTAATGAAAAACTGTTTTTT. As protein: CASSVEQGGINEKLFF.

On this clonotype itself: A read error may account for a junction end that differs from germline. V and J are TRBV7-2 and TRBJ2-2; possibly TRBD2 for D (5 bases). CDR3 size: 16 residues. Germline CDR1 SGHTA, CDR2 FQGNSA. The CDR3 loop is CASSQEAGVDTGELFF. CDR3 bases: TGCGCCAGCAGCCAAGAGGCCGGGGTCGACACCGGGGAGCTGTTTTTT.

A word on this clonotype: The conserved phenylalanine or tryptophan normally closing the CDR3 is absent here, so this likely arose from a read error. CDR3 nucleotides: TGCTGTAGCGGGTTGGACACCGGGGAGCTGTTTTCT. Translated: CCSGLDTGELFS. The genes are TRBV19 and TRBJ2-2, with TRBD2 matching 7 bases. The CDR3 is 12 residues long. Germline-derived CDR1 and CDR2 are LNHDA and SQIVND (reference sequence).

Details on this clonotype: Since a much larger clone is just one base distant, this may be a read error. V is TRBV29-1 and J is TRBJ2-5, with 7 bases aligning to TRBD2. V dropped 3 bases and J dropped 1; count of bases not matched to a gene: 8. The CDR3 runs to 15 residues. Germline assignment: CDR1 SQVTM and CDR2 ANQGSEA. The CDR3 nucleotides are TGCAGCGTTGACTCCGAGACTAGCACCCAAGAGACCCAGTACTTC. Translated: CSVDSETSTQETQYF.

Comments on this clonotype: One end of the junction is discordant with germline, which a read error may explain. The J gene is TRBJ1-6, the V gene TRBV10-3; tentative D call: TRBD1 (5 bases). Germline V gives CDR1 ENHRY, CDR2 SYGVKD. The CDR3 is 18 amino acids. As DNA, the CDR3 is TGTGCCAGCAGTGACCCCGGGACCGCGAGCTCCTATAATTCACCCCTCCACTTT. Amino acid sequence: CASSDPGTASSYNSPLHF.

V and J are TRBV5-1 and TRBJ2-5, with D perhaps TRBD2 (6 bases). Trimming left V 2 bases short and J 4 bases short, with 15 bases between. This CDR3 has 15 amino acids. The V gene's germline CDR1 is SGHRS and CDR2 YFSETQ. The CDR3 here is CASSFGDRERETQYF. The CDR3 region has the DNA TGCGCCAGCAGCTTTGGGGACCGGGAGAGAGAGACCCAGTACTTC. Full variable domain (rest looked up from reference TRBV5-1 and TRBJ2-5): KAGVTQTPRYLIKTRGQQVTLSCSPISGHRSVSWYQQTPGQGLQFLFEYFSETQRNKGNFPGRFSGRQFSNSRSEMNVSTLELGDSALYLCASSFGDRERETQYFGPGTRLLVL.

This clonotype occurred many times. The chain couples TRBV2 to TRBJ1-2; D remains ambiguous. Germline CDR1 reads SNHLY; CDR2 reads FYNNEI. This CDR3 spans 15 amino acids. Trimming cost V 7 bases and J 1 base, with 16 bases left between them. DNA of the CDR3: TGTGCCAGCAAAACAGAATGGTCGGGTAACTATGGCTACACCTTC. It specifies CASKTEWSGNYGYTF.

This clonotype was counted a few times. This chain links TRBV25-1 with TRBJ1-6, with D perhaps TRBD1 (5 bases). Germline V lookup: CDR1 MGHDK, CDR2 SYGVNS. The germline V and J ends were trimmed by 4 bases and 9 bases, with 22 bases remaining between them. This CDR3 has 17 residues. In DNA, the CDR3 is TGTGCCAGCAGTGTATCTCAGTCAACAGGCTTCCCTTCACCCCTCCACTTT. Protein: CASSVSQSTGFPSPLHF.

The chain employs TRBV6-5 and TRBJ1-5; the D gene is possibly TRBD1 (5 bases). The CDR3 is made up of 15 amino acids. Trimming removed 0 bases from V and 6 bases from J, with 12 bases in between. Per the germline V gene, CDR1 is MNHEY and CDR2 is SVGAGI. The CDR3 DNA is TGTGCCAGCAGTTACTCGGGGAATAGGGGTCAGCCCCAGCATTTT. Its protein product is CASSYSGNRGQPQHF.

The chain couples TRBV2 to TRBJ2-7; D might be TRBD1 (5 bases). The CDR3 is 14 residues long. The V gene's germline CDR1 is SNHLY and CDR2 FYNNEI. Trimming cost V 2 bases and J 0 bases, with 8 bases left between them. The CDR3 protein is CASSEYDSSYEQYF. CDR3 nucleotide sequence: TGTGCCAGCAGTGAATACGACAGCTCCTACGAGCAGTACTTC.

There are many counts of this clonotype. The chain has TRBV10-3 and TRBJ1-3; D is possibly TRBD1 (5 bases). Germline V lookup: CDR1 ENHRY, CDR2 SYGVKD. Between the trimmed V and J ends, which lost 3 bases and 0 bases, there was a span of 6 bases. The CDR3 has 14 amino acids. The CDR3 is CAISDQGSGNTIYF. CDR3 sequence (DNA): TGTGCCATCAGTGACCAGGGCTCTGGAAACACCATATATTTT.

This clonotype was counted between two and nine times. CDR3 protein: CASSSESWNTEAFF. Written as DNA, the CDR3 is TGTGCCAGCAGTTCCGAGTCATGGAACACTGAAGCTTTCTTT. The chain couples TRBV27 to TRBJ1-1; no reliable D call. This CDR3 contains 14 residues. Germline CDR1 reads MNHEY; CDR2 reads SMNVEV (reference sequence). V was shortened by 4 bases and J by 1 base, with 10 bases between the two germline ends.

The rearrangement uses TRBV7-2 and TRBJ2-7; 13 bases map to TRBD2. Germline assignment: CDR1 SGHTA and CDR2 FQGNSA. The CDR3 extends over 16 amino acids. J was trimmed by 4 bases and V by 5 bases; bases with no gene match: 8. DNA for the CDR3: TGTGCCAGCAGCCTTACTAGCGGGAGGGGGTTTTACGAGCAGTACTTC. Its protein product is CASSLTSGRGFYEQYF.

There are many counts of this clonotype. The chain couples TRBV10-3 to TRBJ2-2; D remains ambiguous. Per the germline V gene, CDR1 is ENHRY and CDR2 is SYGVKD. The CDR3 is made up of 13 amino acids. Trimming left V 0 bases short and J 6 bases short, with 5 bases between. As DNA, the CDR3 is TGTGCCATCAGTGAGTCGAATCCCGGGGAGCTGTTTTTT. This sequence encodes CAISESNPGELFF.

Note on this clonotype: The conserved final phenylalanine or tryptophan is absent from the CDR3, which likely points to a read error. The limits of the CDR3 on the DNA are not certain, so only TCRdb's listed CDR3 is given. V is TRBV7-2 and J is TRBJ1-3. The germline V gene encodes CDR1 SGHTA and CDR2 FQGNSA. The CDR3 adds up to 8 amino acids, both ends counted. This CDR3 is CASSSNLS.

The V call is TRBV5-6, the J call TRBJ2-3; TRBD2 matches at 10 bases. Germline lookup yields CDR1 SGHDT and CDR2 YYEEEE. The CDR3 contains 15 residues. The V segment lost 4 bases and the J segment 6 bases; nucleotides outside the gene matches: 8. CDR3 bases: TGTGCCAGCAGCCCAGGACTAGCGGTAGTCGATACGCAGTATTTT. Translating it yields CASSPGLAVVDTQYF.

This clonotype came up many times. J is TRBJ2-5 and V is TRBV28; D assignment may be TRBD1 or TRBD2 (5 bases each). V lost 5 bases and J 4 bases, leaving 11 bases between the germline ends. There are 13 residues in the CDR3. The germline V gene encodes CDR1 MDHEN and CDR2 SYDVKM. As DNA, the CDR3 is TGTGCCAGCAGTGACCCGGGGCGAGAGACCCAGTACTTC. It specifies CASSDPGRETQYF.

There are many counts of this clonotype. J is TRBJ1-1 and V is TRBV19; the match to TRBD1 covers 7 bases. The CDR3 covers 13 residues. CDR1 is LNHDA, CDR2 SQIVND, per germline (reference sequence). J lost 4 bases, V lost 5 bases, and 4 bases had no gene match. The CDR3 sequence: CASSATGRTEAFF. CDR3 DNA: TGTGCCAGTAGTGCGACAGGGCGCACTGAAGCTTTCTTT.